The 18 T cell receptor beta chains presented below share a single source sample, sequenced in a study of regulatory T cells in long-lasting Graves disease. Time point defined: newly diagnosed GD, antithyroid drugs for less than 3 months. RNA extracted from PBMCs served as the sequencing template. Both iRepertoire HTBI primers and Arm-PCR of CDR3 regions were used to build the TCR beta libraries. In TCRdb, the multiplex PCR reads were re-called with MiXCR into one record per CDR3 protein. The data contain hundreds of thousands of distinct CDR3 sequences, approximately 16% of them singletons. The sample also formed part of further work on T cells in Graves' hyperthyroidism and ophthalmopathy.

The sample in question was peripheral blood mononuclear cells (PBMCs), obtained at new diagnosis, from a patient treated with antithyroid drugs. Receptors were obtained from a woman aged 35-60 years with Graves disease.

This clonotype was recorded at least ten times. The V call is TRBV27, the J call TRBJ2-7; 8 bases fit TRBD1. Germline CDR1 is MNHEY and CDR2 is SMNVEV (reference sequence). V trimming: 8 bases; J trimming: 2 bases; junction bases outside the gene matches: 8. This CDR3 contains 14 residues. The CDR3 here is CASGAGTGTYEQYF. The CDR3 bases are TGTGCCAGCGGGGCCGGGACAGGAACCTACGAGCAGTACTTC.

This clonotype was picked up many times. The V and J genes are TRBV15 and TRBJ2-1; either TRBD1 or TRBD2 may fit D (6 bases each). Germline lookup yields CDR1 LNHNV and CDR2 YYDKDF (reference sequence). V shed 5 bases and J shed 7 bases, with 15 bases lying between them. This CDR3 region has 14 residues. CDR3 nucleotide sequence: TGTGCCACCAGCCCAAGGGGGAGCGGGAATGAGCAGTTCTTC. It codes for CATSPRGSGNEQFF.

Concerning this clonotype: This may be a read error, as it is one base from a much larger clone. V and J are TRBV3-1 and TRBJ1-4, with 7 nucleotides matching TRBD1. The CDR3 is 15 amino acids. CDR1 is LGHDT and CDR2 is YNNKEL in the germline V gene (reference sequence). The V segment lost 8 bases and the J segment 3 bases; nucleotides outside the gene matches: 9. The CDR3 is CASGDDRASNEKLFF. In DNA form, the CDR3 reads TGTGCCAGCGGCGACGACAGGGCTTCTAATGAAAAACTGTTTTTT.

The V gene is TRBV12-3 or TRBV12-4, the J gene TRBJ2-7; D uncertain. This CDR3 contains 11 residues. Between the trimmed V and J ends, which lost 6 bases and 7 bases, there was a span of 10 bases. Here the CDR3 DNA reads TGTGCCAGCAGCATGACACAAGAGCAGTACTTC. Amino acids: CASSMTQEQYF.

The rearrangement uses TRBV6-1 and TRBJ1-2; no definite D call. V shed 10 bases and J shed 2 bases, with 20 bases lying between them. Looked up from germline, CDR1 is MNHNS and CDR2 is SASEGT. The CDR3 is made up of 15 amino acids. Here the CDR3 reads CATLRKGGGNYGYTF. The CDR3 region has the DNA TGTGCCACCCTTAGGAAGGGTGGTGGCAACTATGGCTACACCTTC.

This clonotype was observed many times. In nucleotides, the CDR3 is TGCAGCGGGCGGGCTAGCGGGGTTAACACAGATACGCAGTATTTT. Amino acids: CSGRASGVNTDTQYF. The gene calls are TRBV29-1 and TRBJ2-3; 9 bases agree with TRBD2. The CDR3 totals 15 residues. CDR1 is SQVTM and CDR2 is ANQGSEA in the germline V gene. J gave up 2 bases and V 7 bases, and 10 bases lay outside the gene matches.

Worth noting for this clonotype: A much more abundant neighbour one base away suggests this may be a read error. This chain uses TRBV6-1 with TRBJ1-5; tentatively, D is TRBD1 (5 bases). The CDR3 spans 14 residues. Trimming left V 6 bases short and J 3 bases short, with 12 bases between. The germline V gene has CDR1 MNHNS and CDR2 SASEGT. In nucleotides, the CDR3 is TGTGCCAGCAGCTGCGGGACTTTCAATCAGCCCCAGCATTTT. Protein product: CASSCGTFNQPQHF.

This clonotype was detected many times. The chain has TRBV18 and TRBJ1-5; the D is unclear. V shed 0 bases and J shed 5 bases, with 11 bases lying between them. From germline, CDR1 is KGHSH and CDR2 LQKENI. CDR3 length: 15 amino acids. CDR3 sequence: CASSPPARADQPQHF. DNA for the CDR3: TGTGCCAGCTCACCACCGGCTAGGGCGGATCAGCCCCAGCATTTT.

This chain joins TRBV5-1 and TRBJ2-5; TRBD2 matches 9 bases. The CDR3 loop spans 16 amino acids. V lost 4 bases, J lost 7 bases, and 14 bases stayed unmatched. Germline V gene lookup returns CDR1 SGHRS and CDR2 YFSETQ. The CDR3 is CASSLDSGGFLRTQYF. The DNA of the CDR3 is TGCGCCAGCAGCCTGGACAGCGGGGGGTTCCTGCGGACCCAGTACTTC.

This clonotype was seen at least ten times. The rearrangement uses TRBV11-2 and TRBJ2-2, with D perhaps matching TRBD1 (6 bases). The CDR3 is 14 amino acids. V was cut by 5 bases and J by 5 bases, with 12 bases left in between. CDR1 and CDR2 (germline): SGHAT, FQNNGV. The CDR3 here is CASSALQGTGELFF. The CDR3, as DNA: TGTGCCAGCAGCGCCCTACAGGGAACCGGGGAGCTGTTTTTT.

This clonotype was observed a few times. The CDR3 region has the DNA TGCGCCAGCAGCTTGGCTGGAAATCCTGAAGCTTTCTTT. It codes for CASSLAGNPEAFF. The chain recombines TRBV5-1 with TRBJ1-1; D gene ambiguous. Looked up from germline, CDR1 is SGHRS and CDR2 is YFSETQ. The CDR3 is 13 amino acids. The V gene lost 0 bases and the J gene lost 6 bases, with 9 bases spanning the gap.

This clonotype came up many times. This chain connects TRBV11-2 to TRBJ2-7; 9 positions agree with TRBD1. Germline CDR1 is SGHAT and CDR2 is FQNNGV. V shed 5 bases, J shed 8 bases, and the junction held 10 bases outside the gene matches. The CDR3 is 14 residues long. The CDR3 DNA reads TGTGCCAGCAGCCCACAGGGGGCGGGCCTTCAGCAGTACTTC. It specifies CASSPQGAGLQQYF.

This clonotype was detected ten times or more. The genes are TRBV29-1 and TRBJ1-2; D uncertain. This CDR3 spans 13 amino acids. CDR1 SQVTM and CDR2 ANQGSEA come from the germline V gene. V was pared by 0 bases and J by 4 bases, with 9 bases between. For the CDR3, the DNA is TGCAGCGTTGAAGAACACGATCCCTATGGCTACACCTTC. Residues: CSVEEHDPYGYTF.

J is TRBJ1-5 and V is TRBV7-9; TRBD1 is a possible D gene (5 bases). Germline V gene data show CDR1 as SEHNR and CDR2 as FQNEAQ (reference sequence). V was trimmed by 4 bases and J by 5 bases, leaving 18 bases between them. CDR3 size: 16 residues. CDR3 in DNA: TGTGCCAGCAGCTCGGGACGGTGGGGATTGGATCAGCCCCAGCATTTT. Its protein product is CASSSGRWGLDQPQHF.

This chain uses TRBV9 with TRBJ2-5; 10 bases match TRBD2. Looked up from germline, CDR1 is SGDLS and CDR2 is YYNGEE. Germline trimming cut 2 bases from V and 5 bases from J; bases unmatched to any gene: 6. This CDR3 is 15 amino acids long. CDR3 coding DNA: TGTGCCAGCAGCGTCAGCGGGGGGGCCCGTGAGACCCAGTACTTC. Protein product: CASSVSGGARETQYF.

The chain recombines TRBV5-1 with TRBJ2-1; a weak D match, TRBD1 (5 bases). Trimming shortened V by 0 bases and J by 6 bases, and 7 bases separated the two germline ends. This CDR3 has 13 amino acids. Per the germline V gene, CDR1 is SGHRS and CDR2 is YFSETQ. The CDR3 nucleotides are TGCGCCAGCAGCTTGGACAGGATCAATGAGCAGTTCTTC. Amino acid sequence: CASSLDRINEQFF.

This clonotype was counted at least ten times. The chain recombines TRBV20-1 with TRBJ1-1, with 12 bases that match TRBD1. The junction had 13 bases not matched to a gene; V was cut back by 3 bases and J by 11 bases. This CDR3 is 15 amino acids long. Germline assignment: CDR1 DFQATT and CDR2 SNEGSKA (reference sequence). CDR3 bases: TGCAGTGCTAGCCCAGGGACAGGGGGCCGCTTAGGTGCTTTCTTT. Translation gives CSASPGTGGRLGAFF.

This clonotype was seen many times. The chain carries TRBV11-2 and TRBJ2-2; weak D call: TRBD1 (5 bases). Per the germline V gene, CDR1 is SGHAT and CDR2 is FQNNGV. The V end was cut by 3 bases, the J end by 6 bases, with 11 bases between. The length of the CDR3 is 14 residues. The CDR3 region has the DNA TGTGCCAGCAGCTTTGACCACAGGTCCGGGGAGCTGTTTTTT. As protein: CASSFDHRSGELFF.